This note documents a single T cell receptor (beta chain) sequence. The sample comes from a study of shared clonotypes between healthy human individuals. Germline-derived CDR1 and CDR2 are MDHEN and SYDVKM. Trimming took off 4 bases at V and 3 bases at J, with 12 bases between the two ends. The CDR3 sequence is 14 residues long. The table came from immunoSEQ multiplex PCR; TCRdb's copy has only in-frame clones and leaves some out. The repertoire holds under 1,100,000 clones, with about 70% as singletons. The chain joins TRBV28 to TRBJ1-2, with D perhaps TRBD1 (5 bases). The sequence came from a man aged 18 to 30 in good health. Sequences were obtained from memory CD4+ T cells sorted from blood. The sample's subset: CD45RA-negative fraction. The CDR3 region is CASSSAGMDYGYTF. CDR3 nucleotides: TGTGCCAGCAGTTCTGCAGGGATGGACTATGGCTACACCTTC.